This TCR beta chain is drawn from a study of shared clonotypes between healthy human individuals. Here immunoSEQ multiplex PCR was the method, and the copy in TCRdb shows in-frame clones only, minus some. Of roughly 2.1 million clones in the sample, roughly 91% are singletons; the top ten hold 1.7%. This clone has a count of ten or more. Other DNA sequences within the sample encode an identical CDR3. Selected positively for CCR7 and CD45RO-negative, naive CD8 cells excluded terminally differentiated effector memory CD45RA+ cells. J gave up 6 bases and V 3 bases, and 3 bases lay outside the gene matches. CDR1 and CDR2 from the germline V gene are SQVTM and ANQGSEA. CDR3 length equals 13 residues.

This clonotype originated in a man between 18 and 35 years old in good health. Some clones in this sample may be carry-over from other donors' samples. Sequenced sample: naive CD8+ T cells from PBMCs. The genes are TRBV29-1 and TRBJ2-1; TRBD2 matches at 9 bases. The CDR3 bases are TGCAGCGTTGAGGGGACTAGCCTCAATGAGCAGTTCTTC. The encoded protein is CSVEGTSLNEQFF.